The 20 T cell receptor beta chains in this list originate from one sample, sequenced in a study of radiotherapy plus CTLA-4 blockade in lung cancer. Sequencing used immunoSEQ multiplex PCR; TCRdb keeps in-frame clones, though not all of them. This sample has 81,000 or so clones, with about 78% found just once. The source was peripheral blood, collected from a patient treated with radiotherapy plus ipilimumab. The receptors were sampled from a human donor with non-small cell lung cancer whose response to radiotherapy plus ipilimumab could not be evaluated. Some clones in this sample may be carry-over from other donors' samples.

For the CDR3, the DNA is TGTGCCAGCAGCTTCAGGGGTCCCGGGGAGCTGTTTTTT. Amino acids: CASSFRGPGELFF. The gene calls are TRBV7-2 and TRBJ2-2; the D gene is possibly TRBD1 (6 bases). Trimming pared 3 bases from V and 6 bases from J, leaving 8 bases between. This CDR3 comprises 13 residues. Germline values: CDR1 SGHTA, CDR2 FQGNSA.

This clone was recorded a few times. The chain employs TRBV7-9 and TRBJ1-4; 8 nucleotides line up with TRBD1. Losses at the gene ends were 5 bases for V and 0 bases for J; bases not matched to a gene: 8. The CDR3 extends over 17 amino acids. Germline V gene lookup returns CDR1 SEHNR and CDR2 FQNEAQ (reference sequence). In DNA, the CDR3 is TGTGCCAGCAGCCTTGGACAGGGTAGAGCAACTAATGAAAAACTGTTTTTT. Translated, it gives CASSLGQGRATNEKLFF.

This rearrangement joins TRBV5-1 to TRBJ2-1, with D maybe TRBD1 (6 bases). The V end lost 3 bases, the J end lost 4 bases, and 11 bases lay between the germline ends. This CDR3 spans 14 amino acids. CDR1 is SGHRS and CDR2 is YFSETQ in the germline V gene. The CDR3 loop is CASSSGQMYNEQFF. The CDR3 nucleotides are TGCGCCAGCAGCTCAGGACAGATGTACAATGAGCAGTTCTTC.

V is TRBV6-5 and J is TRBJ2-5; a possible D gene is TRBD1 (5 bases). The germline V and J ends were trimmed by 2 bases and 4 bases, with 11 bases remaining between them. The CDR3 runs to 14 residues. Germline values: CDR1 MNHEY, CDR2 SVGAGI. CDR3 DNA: TGTGCCAGCAGTTACCAGGGTGGGCGAGAGACCCAGTACTTC. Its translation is CASSYQGGRETQYF.

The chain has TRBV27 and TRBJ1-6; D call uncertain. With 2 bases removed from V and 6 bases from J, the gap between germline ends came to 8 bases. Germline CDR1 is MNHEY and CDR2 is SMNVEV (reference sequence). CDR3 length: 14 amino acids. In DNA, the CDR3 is TGTGCCAGCAGTTTAGGAGTTCTTAATTCACCCCTCCACTTT. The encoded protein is CASSLGVLNSPLHF.

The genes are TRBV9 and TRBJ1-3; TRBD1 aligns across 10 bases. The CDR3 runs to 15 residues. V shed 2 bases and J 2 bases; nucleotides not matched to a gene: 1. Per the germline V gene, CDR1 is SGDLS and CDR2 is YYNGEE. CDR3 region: CASSVGQGAGNTIYF. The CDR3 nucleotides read TGTGCCAGCAGCGTCGGACAGGGGGCTGGAAACACCATATATTTT.

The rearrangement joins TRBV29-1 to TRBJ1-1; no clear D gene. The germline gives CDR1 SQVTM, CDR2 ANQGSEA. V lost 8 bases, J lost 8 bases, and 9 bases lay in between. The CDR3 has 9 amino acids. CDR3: CSTLREAFF. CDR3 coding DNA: TGCAGCACCCTGAGGGAAGCTTTCTTT.

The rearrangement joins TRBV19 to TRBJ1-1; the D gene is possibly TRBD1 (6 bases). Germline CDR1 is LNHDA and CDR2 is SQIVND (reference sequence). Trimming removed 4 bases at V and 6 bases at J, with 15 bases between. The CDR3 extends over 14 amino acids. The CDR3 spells CASSRQVTLPEAFF. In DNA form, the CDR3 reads TGTGCCAGTAGTAGACAGGTTACCCTCCCTGAAGCTTTCTTT.

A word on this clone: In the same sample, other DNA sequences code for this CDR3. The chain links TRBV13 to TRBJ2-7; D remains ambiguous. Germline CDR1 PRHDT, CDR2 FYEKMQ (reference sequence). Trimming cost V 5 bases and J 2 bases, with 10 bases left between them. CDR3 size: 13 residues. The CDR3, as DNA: TGTGCCAGCAGCCGCTCTGCGACCTACGAGCAGTACTTC. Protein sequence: CASSRSATYEQYF.

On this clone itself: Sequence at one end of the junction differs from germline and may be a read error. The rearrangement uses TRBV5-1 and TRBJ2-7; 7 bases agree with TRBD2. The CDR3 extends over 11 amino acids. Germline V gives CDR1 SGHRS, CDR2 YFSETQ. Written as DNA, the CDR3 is TGCGCCAACAGCGGGGCTTACGAGCAGTACTTC. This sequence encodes CANSGAYEQYF.

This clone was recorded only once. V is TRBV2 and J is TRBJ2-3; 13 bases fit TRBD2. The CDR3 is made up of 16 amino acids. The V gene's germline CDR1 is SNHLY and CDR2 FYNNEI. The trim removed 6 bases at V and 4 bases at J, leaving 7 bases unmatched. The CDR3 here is CASSSGLAGPPDTQYF. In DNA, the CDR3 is TGTGCCAGCAGCTCGGGACTAGCGGGGCCCCCAGATACGCAGTATTTT. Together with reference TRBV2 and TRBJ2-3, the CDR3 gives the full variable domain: EPEVTQTPSHQVTQMGQEVILRCVPISNHLYFYWYRQILGQKVEFLVSFYNNEISEKSEIFDDQFSVERPDGSNFTLKIRSTKLEDSAMYFCASSSGLAGPPDTQYFGPGTRLTVL.

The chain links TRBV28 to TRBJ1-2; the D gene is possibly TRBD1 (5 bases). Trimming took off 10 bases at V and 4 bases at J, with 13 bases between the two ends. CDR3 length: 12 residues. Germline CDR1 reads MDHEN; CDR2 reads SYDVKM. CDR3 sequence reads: CAITTGSYGYTF. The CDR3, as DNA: TGTGCCATCACAACAGGCTCCTATGGCTACACCTTC.

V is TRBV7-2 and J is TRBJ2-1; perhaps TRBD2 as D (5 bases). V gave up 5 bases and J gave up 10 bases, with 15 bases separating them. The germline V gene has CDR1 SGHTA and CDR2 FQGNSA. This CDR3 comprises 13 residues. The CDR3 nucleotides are TGTGCCAGCAGCCCAATGGTTTCGGGGGAGCAGTTCTTC. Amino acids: CASSPMVSGEQFF.

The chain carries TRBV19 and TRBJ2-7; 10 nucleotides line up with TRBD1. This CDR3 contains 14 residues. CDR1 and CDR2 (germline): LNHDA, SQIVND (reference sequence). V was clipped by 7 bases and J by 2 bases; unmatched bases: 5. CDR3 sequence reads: CASKSGQGPYEQYF. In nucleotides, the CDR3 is TGTGCCAGTAAATCGGGACAGGGGCCCTACGAGCAGTACTTC.

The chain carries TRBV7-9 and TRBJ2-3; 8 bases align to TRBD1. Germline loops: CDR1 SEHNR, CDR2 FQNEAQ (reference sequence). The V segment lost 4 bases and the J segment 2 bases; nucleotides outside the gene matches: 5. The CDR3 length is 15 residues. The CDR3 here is CASSYRGQVTDTQYF. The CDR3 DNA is TGTGCCAGCAGCTATCGGGGACAGGTCACAGATACGCAGTATTTT.

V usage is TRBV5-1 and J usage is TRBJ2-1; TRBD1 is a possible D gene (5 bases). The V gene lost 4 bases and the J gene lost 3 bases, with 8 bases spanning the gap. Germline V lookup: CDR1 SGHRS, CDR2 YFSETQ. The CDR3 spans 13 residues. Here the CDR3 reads CASSPDSYNEQFF. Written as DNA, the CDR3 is TGCGCCAGCAGCCCCGACAGCTACAATGAGCAGTTCTTC.

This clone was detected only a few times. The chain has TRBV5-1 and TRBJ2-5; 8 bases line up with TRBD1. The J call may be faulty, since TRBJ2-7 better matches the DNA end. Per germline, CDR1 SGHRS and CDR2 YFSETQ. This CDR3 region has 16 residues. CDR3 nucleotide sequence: TGCGCCAGCAGCTTGACGACAGGGGCGCTCACCTACGAGCAGTACTTC. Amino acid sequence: CASSLTTGALTYEQYF.

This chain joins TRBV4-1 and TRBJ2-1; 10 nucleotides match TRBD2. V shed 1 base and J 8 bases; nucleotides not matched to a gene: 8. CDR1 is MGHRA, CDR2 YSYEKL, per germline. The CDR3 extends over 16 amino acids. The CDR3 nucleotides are TGCGCCAGCAGCCAAGGGGTAGCGGGGGGTTTCCATGAGCAGTTCTTC. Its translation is CASSQGVAGGFHEQFF.

The CDR3 is CASSYSGGQGEAFF. The CDR3 DNA is TGTGCCAGCAGTTACTCAGGTGGACAGGGCGAAGCTTTCTTT. The chain links TRBV6-5 to TRBJ1-1, with TRBD1 matching 8 bases. The CDR3 extends over 14 amino acids. V was clipped by 0 bases and J by 8 bases; unmatched bases: 5. The germline CDR1 and CDR2 sequences are MNHEY and SVGAGI.

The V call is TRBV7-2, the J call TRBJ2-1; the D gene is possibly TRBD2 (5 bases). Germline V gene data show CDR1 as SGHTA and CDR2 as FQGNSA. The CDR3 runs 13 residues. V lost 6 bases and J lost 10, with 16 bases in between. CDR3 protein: CASRRSLPGEQFF. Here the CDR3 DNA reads TGTGCCAGCAGGCGGTCCCTCCCGGGGGAGCAGTTCTTC.